The 16 T cell receptor beta chains given below trace back to one sample, sequenced in a study of blood T cell repertoires in COVID-19. The data were produced by immunoSEQ multiplex PCR, yet TCRdb's version contains in-frame clones alone and is incomplete. The sample records 380,000 or so clones, 70% to 90% being singletons. Sequences were obtained from PBMCs or T cells enriched from blood (not recorded which). These receptors were collected from a man aged 30 to 45 who had recovered from COVID-19.

The rearrangement joins TRBV6-5 to TRBJ2-7; a weak D match, TRBD1 (6 bases). V was pared by 4 bases and J by 3 bases, with 10 bases between. Per germline, CDR1 MNHEY and CDR2 SVGAGI. This CDR3 is 13 amino acids long. The CDR3 bases are TGTGCCAGCAGTTCGGGCAGGGGCTACGAGCAGTACTTC. Its protein product is CASSSGRGYEQYF.

This clone showed up just once. J is TRBJ2-7 and V is TRBV10-2; D perhaps matches TRBD2 (6 bases). Germline V CDR1 and CDR2: WSHSY, SAAADI. V was cut by 4 bases and J by 2 bases, with 9 bases left in between. This CDR3 is 13 amino acids long. The CDR3 loop is CASSVGLTYEQYF. The CDR3 region has the DNA TGCGCCAGCAGTGTCGGACTAACCTACGAGCAGTACTTC.

DNA for the CDR3: TGTGCCAGCAGCCAAGAGAGGACAGGGGGCTACGAGCAGTACTTC. Its translation is CASSQERTGGYEQYF. The chain joins TRBV14 to TRBJ2-7; 10 bases fit TRBD1. This CDR3 spans 15 amino acids. The V and J ends lost 0 bases and 3 bases, in that order; junction bases with no gene match: 2. Germline V gene sequence: CDR1 SGHDN, CDR2 FVKESK.

This clone was observed a few times. The V gene is TRBV19, the J gene TRBJ2-7; TRBD1 matches 10 bases. The CDR3 length is 15 residues. V trimming: 0 bases; J trimming: 6 bases; junction bases outside the gene matches: 5. The germline V gene encodes CDR1 LNHDA and CDR2 SQIVND (reference sequence). This CDR3 reads CASSIDQGTGVEQYF. CDR3 bases: TGTGCCAGTAGTATAGATCAGGGGACAGGGGTCGAGCAGTACTTC.

For this clone: Compared with germline, one end of the junction differs, possibly owing to a read error. The chain employs TRBV19 and TRBJ2-7; 7 bases align to TRBD1. There are 12 residues in the CDR3. Looked up from germline, CDR1 is LNHDA and CDR2 is SQIVND (reference sequence). The CDR3 loop is CASSAAPGTVRF. The CDR3 region has the DNA TGTGCCAGTAGTGCTGCCCCCGGGACAGTTCGCTTC.

This chain uses TRBV9 with TRBJ1-2; no clear D. V shed 3 bases and J shed 6 bases, with 6 bases lying between them. Per germline, CDR1 SGDLS and CDR2 YYNGEE. The CDR3 covers 11 residues. CDR3 in amino acids: CASSAGNGYTF. Written as DNA, the CDR3 is TGTGCCAGCAGCGCCGGTAATGGCTACACCTTC. Supplemented by reference TRBV9 and TRBJ1-2, the full variable domain reads DSGVTQTPKHLITATGQRVTLRCSPRSGDLSVYWYQQSLDQGLQFLIQYYNGEERAKGNILERFSAQQFPDLHSELNLSSLELGDSALYFCASSAGNGYTFGSGTRLTVV.

This clone was recorded only once. The chain is built from TRBV6-5 and TRBJ1-2, with D perhaps matching TRBD1 (6 bases). The CDR3 runs to 12 residues. From germline, CDR1 is MNHEY and CDR2 SVGAGI. The V gene lost 6 bases and the J gene lost 8 bases, with 13 bases spanning the gap. CDR3 sequence reads: CASSRDTRGYTF. The CDR3 DNA sequence: TGTGCCAGCAGCCGGGACACCCGGGGCTACACCTTC.

The CDR3 bases are TGTGCCAGCAGTGAGAGGGAGAAAAATTCACCCCTCCACTTT. This sequence encodes CASSEREKNSPLHF. The V gene is TRBV6-1, the J gene TRBJ1-6; D is unclear. CDR1 MNHNS and CDR2 SASEGT come from the germline V gene. V was shortened by 3 bases and J by 7 bases, with 10 bases between the two germline ends. The CDR3 runs 14 residues.

V gene TRBV28 combines with J gene TRBJ1-2; 9 nucleotides agree with TRBD1. The CDR3 is made up of 14 amino acids. Germline V lookup: CDR1 MDHEN, CDR2 SYDVKM. The V and J ends lost 4 bases and 4 bases, in that order; junction bases with no gene match: 4. In nucleotides, the CDR3 is TGTGCCAGCAGTTCGATGACAGGGGGCTATGGCTACACCTTC. Residues: CASSSMTGGYGYTF.

This CDR3 is CASRAFNRDRYGYTF. Here the CDR3 DNA reads TGTGCCAGCCGAGCATTCAACCGGGACAGATATGGCTACACCTTC. V and J are TRBV27 and TRBJ1-2; TRBD1 aligns across 7 bases. The germline CDR1 and CDR2 sequences are MNHEY and SMNVEV (reference sequence). The CDR3 totals 15 residues. V was pared by 8 bases and J by 5 bases, with 14 bases of the junction left unmatched.

The V gene is TRBV25-1, the J gene TRBJ1-2; the D gene is possibly TRBD1 (6 bases). The CDR3 runs to 16 residues. Trimming left V 2 bases short and J 0 bases short, with 13 bases between. CDR1 and CDR2 (germline): MGHDK, SYGVNS. As DNA, the CDR3 is TGTGCCAGCAGTGAAAGACAGGACCAAGCTAACTATGGCTACACCTTC. It specifies CASSERQDQANYGYTF.

This chain links TRBV19 with TRBJ1-3; TRBD1 matches at 8 bases. The CDR3 length is 13 residues. The V gene's germline CDR1 is LNHDA and CDR2 SQIVND (reference sequence). The V segment lost 9 bases and the J segment 6 bases; nucleotides outside the gene matches: 7. This CDR3 reads CARTSGGQNTIYF. DNA for the CDR3: TGTGCCAGAACCTCAGGGGGCCAAAACACCATATATTTT.

The chain has TRBV15 and TRBJ2-7, with TRBD1 identical over 11 bases. The germline V gene has CDR1 LNHNV and CDR2 YYDKDF (reference sequence). CDR3 length: 15 amino acids. Trimming took 1 base from V and 3 from J; bases not matched to a gene: 2. The CDR3 DNA is TGTGCCACCAGCAGAGGGACAGGGGGCCTCTACGAGCAGTACTTC. Its protein product is CATSRGTGGLYEQYF. Variable domain in full (rest from reference TRBV15 and TRBJ2-7): DAMVIQNPRYQVTQFGKPVTLSCSQTLNHNVMYWYQQKSSQAPKLLFHYYDKDFNNEADTPDNFQSRRPNTSFCFLDIRSPGLGDTAMYLCATSRGTGGLYEQYFGPGTRLTVT.

In this sample, this clone turned up once. Other DNA sequences in the same sample also yield this CDR3. This sequence joins TRBV9 and TRBJ1-1, with 10 bases matching TRBD1. The junction had 5 bases not matched to a gene; V was cut back by 3 bases and J by 3 bases. The CDR3 consists of 15 residues. The germline V gene encodes CDR1 SGDLS and CDR2 YYNGEE. The CDR3 loop is CASSGRQGADTEAFF. Here the CDR3 DNA reads TGTGCCAGCAGCGGTCGACAGGGGGCGGACACTGAAGCTTTCTTT. The complete variable domain, with remaining parts taken from reference TRBV9 and TRBJ1-1, reads DSGVTQTPKHLITATGQRVTLRCSPRSGDLSVYWYQQSLDQGLQFLIQYYNGEERAKGNILERFSAQQFPDLHSELNLSSLELGDSALYFCASSGRQGADTEAFFGQGTRLTVV.

The chain combines TRBV20-1 with TRBJ2-3, with a possible D match to TRBD1 (5 bases). The CDR3 consists of 17 residues. V lost 3 bases and J 5 bases, leaving 24 bases between the germline ends. CDR1 and CDR2 from the germline V gene are DFQATT and SNEGSKA (reference sequence). CDR3 sequence: CSASPAPGGPQGDTQYF. CDR3 nucleotides: TGCAGTGCTAGTCCGGCCCCCGGCGGCCCTCAGGGAGATACGCAGTATTTT.

The CDR3: CASSLGLGGPITDTQYF. In DNA form, the CDR3 reads TGCGCCAGCAGCTTGGGATTAGGGGGACCTATAACAGATACGCAGTATTTT. The rearrangement uses TRBV5-1 and TRBJ2-3; TRBD1 is a possible D gene (6 bases). CDR3 length equals 17 residues. CDR1 is SGHRS and CDR2 is YFSETQ in the germline V gene. Trimming shortened V by 0 bases and J by 3 bases, and 17 bases separated the two germline ends.